Many counts were recorded for the clone carrying this TCR beta chain. The antigen remains undetermined. TCRdb redid the calling of the reads with MiXCR, one entry per CDR3 protein. The sample lists 150,000 or so distinct CDR3 sequences; 6.5% were seen once. The data are from a study of T cell repertoires in cytomegalovirus infection. Study-level background: TCR beta signatures that were public indicated CMV infection and matching HLA type. Study-wide points: Adding up the frequency of public TCR beta families identified people who carried CMV plus the relevant HLA. Predominance within the ex vivo response was attributable to HLA-C-restricted CMV-specific TCR beta clonotypes.

This clonotype originated in a human donor in good health (CMV status not recorded). Some clones in this sample may be carry-over from other donors' samples. Specimen: PBMCs.

The DNA of the CDR3 is TGTGCCAGCAGCTTGGACTGGCTAGAGGGTACGCAGTATTTT. Protein sequence: CASSLDWLEGTQYF. V is TRBV7-2 and J is TRBJ2-3, with D tentatively TRBD2 (5 bases). Trimming removed 3 bases at V and 8 bases at J, with 15 bases between. This CDR3 contains 14 residues. Germline V gene sequence: CDR1 SGHTA, CDR2 FQGNSA.